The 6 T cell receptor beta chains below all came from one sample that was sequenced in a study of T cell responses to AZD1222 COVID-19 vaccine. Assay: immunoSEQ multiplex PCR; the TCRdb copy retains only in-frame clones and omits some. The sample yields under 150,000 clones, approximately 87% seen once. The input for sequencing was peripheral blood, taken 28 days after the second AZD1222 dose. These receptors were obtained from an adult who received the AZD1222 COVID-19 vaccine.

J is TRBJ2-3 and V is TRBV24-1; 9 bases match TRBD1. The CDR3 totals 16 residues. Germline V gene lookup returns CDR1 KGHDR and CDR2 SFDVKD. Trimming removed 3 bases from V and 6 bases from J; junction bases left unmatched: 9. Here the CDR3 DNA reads TGTGCCACCAGTGATCCCGGCGACAGGGGGTACGATACGCAGTATTTT. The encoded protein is CATSDPGDRGYDTQYF.

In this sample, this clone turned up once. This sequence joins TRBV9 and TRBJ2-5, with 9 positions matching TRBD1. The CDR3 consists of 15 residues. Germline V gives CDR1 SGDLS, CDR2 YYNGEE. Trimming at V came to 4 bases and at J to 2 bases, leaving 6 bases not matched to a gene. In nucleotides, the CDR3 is TGTGCCAGCAGCTCCACCGGGACAGGGCAAGAGACCCAGTACTTC. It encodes CASSSTGTGQETQYF.

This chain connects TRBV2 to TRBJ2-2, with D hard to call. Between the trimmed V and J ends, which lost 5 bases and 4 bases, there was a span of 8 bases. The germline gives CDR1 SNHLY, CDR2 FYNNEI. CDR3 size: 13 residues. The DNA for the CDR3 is TGTGCCAGCAGTCGGGCCCGCACCGGGGAGCTGTTTTTT. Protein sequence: CASSRARTGELFF. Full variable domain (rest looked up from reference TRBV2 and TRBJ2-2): EPEVTQTPSHQVTQMGQEVILRCVPISNHLYFYWYRQILGQKVEFLVSFYNNEISEKSEIFDDQFSVERPDGSNFTLKIRSTKLEDSAMYFCASSRARTGELFFGEGSRLTVL.

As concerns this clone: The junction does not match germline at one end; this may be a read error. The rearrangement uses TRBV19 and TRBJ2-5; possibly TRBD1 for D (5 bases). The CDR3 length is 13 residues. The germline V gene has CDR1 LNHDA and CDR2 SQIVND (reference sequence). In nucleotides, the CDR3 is TGCAGTTGGGGCAGGGCTCAACAAGAGACCCAGTACTTC. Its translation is CSWGRAQQETQYF. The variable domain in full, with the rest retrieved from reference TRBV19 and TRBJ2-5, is DGGITQSPKYLFRKEGQNVTLSCEQNLNHDAMYWYRQDPGQGLRLIYYSQIVNDFQKGDIAEGYSVSREKKESFPLTVTSAQKNPTAFYLCSWGRAQQETQYFGPGTRLLVL.

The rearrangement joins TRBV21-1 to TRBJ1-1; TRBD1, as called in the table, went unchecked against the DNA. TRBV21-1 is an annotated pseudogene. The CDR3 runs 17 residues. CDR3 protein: CASSRDREVHKGTEAFF. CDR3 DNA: TGTGCCAGCAGCAGGGACAGGGAGGTTCATAAGGGGACTGAAGCTTTCTTT.

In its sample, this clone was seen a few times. The CDR3 loop reads CAISQGTGNYGYTF. Here the CDR3 DNA reads TGTGCCATCAGTCAGGGGACAGGGAACTATGGCTACACCTTC. The chain joins TRBV10-3 to TRBJ1-2; TRBD1 aligns across 9 bases. This CDR3 region has 14 residues. V gave up 5 bases and J gave up 2 bases; unmatched junction bases: 3. Germline lookup yields CDR1 ENHRY and CDR2 SYGVKD.